Shown below are 3 T cell receptor beta chains from a single sample sequenced in a study of blood T cell repertoires in COVID-19. Assay: immunoSEQ multiplex PCR; the TCRdb copy retains only in-frame clones and omits some. Of 95,000 to 100,000 clones in the sample, around 87% are singletons; the top ten hold roughly 10%. Source material: peripheral blood. These receptors all stem from a woman in her thirties with acute or convalescent COVID-19.

The chain employs TRBV28 and TRBJ2-7, with 7 nucleotides matching TRBD1. Germline V gene sequence: CDR1 MDHEN, CDR2 SYDVKM. Unmatched junction bases numbered 17, after V lost 6 bases and J lost 3 bases. The CDR3 contains 17 residues. The chain's CDR3 is CASRPPGQRAQDYEQYF. In DNA, the CDR3 is TGTGCCAGCAGGCCTCCGGGACAGAGAGCGCAAGACTACGAGCAGTACTTC.

In this sample, this clone turned up once. The V and J genes are TRBV27 and TRBJ2-7; D call uncertain. The CDR3 runs to 12 residues. Trimming removed 3 bases at V and 5 bases at J, with 8 bases between. The germline CDR1 and CDR2 sequences are MNHEY and SMNVEV (reference sequence). In nucleotides, the CDR3 is TGTGCCAGCAGTTTCCCCGGTCACGAGCAGTACTTC. It encodes CASSFPGHEQYF.

The chain joins TRBV27 to TRBJ2-1; 10 bases fit TRBD2. V was pared by 6 bases and J by 6 bases, with 5 bases of the junction left unmatched. Germline CDR1 and CDR2: MNHEY and SMNVEV (reference sequence). CDR3 size: 14 residues. CDR3 sequence: CASRGLASSNEQFF. CDR3 DNA: TGTGCCAGCAGGGGACTAGCGAGTAGCAATGAGCAGTTCTTC.